This T cell receptor beta chain was captured by sequencing in a study of cytomegalovirus exposure and HLA in healthy donors. The PCR made use of 60 Vbeta and 13 Jbeta primers. The repertoire was sequenced with immunoSEQ multiplex PCR; TCRdb's copy has only in-frame clones and lacks some. The sample carries some 64,000 clones, 89% recorded once. With V trimmed by 1 base and J by 2 bases, 4 bases remained unmatched. The CDR3 has 15 residues. Germline values: CDR1 GTSNPN, CDR2 SVGIG (reference sequence). This clone is a singleton in its sample. The receptor comes from a man between 25 and 39 years old in good health and CMV-seropositive. Sequencing used PBMCs. The rearrangement uses TRBV30 and TRBJ2-7; 11 nucleotides line up with TRBD2. This chain's CDR3 is CAWSGGSGRAYEQYF. The DNA for the CDR3 is TGTGCCTGGAGTGGTGGTAGCGGGAGGGCCTACGAGCAGTACTTC.